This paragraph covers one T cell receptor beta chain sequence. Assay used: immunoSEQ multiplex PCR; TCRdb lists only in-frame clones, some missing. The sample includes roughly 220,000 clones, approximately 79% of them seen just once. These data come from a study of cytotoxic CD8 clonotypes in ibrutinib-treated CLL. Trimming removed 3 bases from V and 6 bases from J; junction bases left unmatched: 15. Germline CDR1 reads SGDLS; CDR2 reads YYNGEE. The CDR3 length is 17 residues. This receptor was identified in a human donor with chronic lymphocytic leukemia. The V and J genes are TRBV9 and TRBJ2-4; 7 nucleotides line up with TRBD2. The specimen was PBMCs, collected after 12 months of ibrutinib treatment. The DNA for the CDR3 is TGTGCCAGCAGCGCAGACCCCAACCCCTTAGCGGGAAACATTCAGTACTTC. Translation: CASSADPNPLAGNIQYF.